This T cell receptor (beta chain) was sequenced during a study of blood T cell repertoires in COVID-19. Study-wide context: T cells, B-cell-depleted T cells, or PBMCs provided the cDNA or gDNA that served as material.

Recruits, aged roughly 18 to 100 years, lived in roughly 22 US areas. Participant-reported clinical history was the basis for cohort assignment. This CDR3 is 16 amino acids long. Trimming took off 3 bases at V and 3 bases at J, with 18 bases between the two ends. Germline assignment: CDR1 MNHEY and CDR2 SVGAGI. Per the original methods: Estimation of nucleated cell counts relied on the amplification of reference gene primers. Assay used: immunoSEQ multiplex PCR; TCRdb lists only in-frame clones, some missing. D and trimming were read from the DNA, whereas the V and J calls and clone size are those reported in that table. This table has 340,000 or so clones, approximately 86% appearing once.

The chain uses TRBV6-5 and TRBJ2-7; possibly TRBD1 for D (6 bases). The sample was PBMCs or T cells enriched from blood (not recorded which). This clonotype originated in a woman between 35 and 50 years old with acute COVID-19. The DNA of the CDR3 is TGTGCCAGCAGTTATTTGAAACAGGGTCTCCTCTACGAGCAGTACTTC. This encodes CASSYLKQGLLYEQYF.